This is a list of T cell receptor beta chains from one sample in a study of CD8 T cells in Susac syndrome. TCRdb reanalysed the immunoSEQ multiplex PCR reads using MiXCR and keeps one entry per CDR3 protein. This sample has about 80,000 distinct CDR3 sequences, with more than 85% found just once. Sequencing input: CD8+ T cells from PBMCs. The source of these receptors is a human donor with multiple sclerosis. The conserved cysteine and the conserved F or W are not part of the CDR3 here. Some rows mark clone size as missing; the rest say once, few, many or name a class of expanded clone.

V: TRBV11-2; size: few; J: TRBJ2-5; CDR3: ASSLPVQETQY
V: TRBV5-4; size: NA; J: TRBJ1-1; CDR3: ASSSDTVNTEAF
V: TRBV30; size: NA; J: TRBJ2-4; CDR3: AWSHEGAKNIQY
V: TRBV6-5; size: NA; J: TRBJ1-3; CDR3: ASSQGGNTIY
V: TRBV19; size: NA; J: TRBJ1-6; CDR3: ASSIVVDSPLH
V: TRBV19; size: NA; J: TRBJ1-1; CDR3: ASSGEGGGEAF
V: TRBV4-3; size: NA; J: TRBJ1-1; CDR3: ASSQDPGNISEAF
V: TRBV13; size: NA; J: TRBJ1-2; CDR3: ASSSPGAPQQRGGYT
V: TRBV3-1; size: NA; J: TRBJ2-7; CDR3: ASSQVSRPPYEQY
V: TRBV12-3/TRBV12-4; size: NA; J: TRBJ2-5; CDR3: ASSFGEYQETQY
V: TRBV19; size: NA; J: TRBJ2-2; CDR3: ASSIGTGGSGELF
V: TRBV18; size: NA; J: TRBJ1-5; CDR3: ASSLDRPDQPQH
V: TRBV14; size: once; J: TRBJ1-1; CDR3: ASSQQGYTEAF
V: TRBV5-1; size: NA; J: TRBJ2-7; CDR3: ASSLGHGSYEQY
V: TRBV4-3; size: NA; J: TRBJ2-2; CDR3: ASSQDLASLTGELF
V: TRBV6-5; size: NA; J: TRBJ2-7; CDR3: ATGLAGHYEQY
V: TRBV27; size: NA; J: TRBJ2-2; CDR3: ASSGTLNTGELF
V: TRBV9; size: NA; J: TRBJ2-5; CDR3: ASSPTGFSQETQY
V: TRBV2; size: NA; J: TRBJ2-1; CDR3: AILAGSSYNEQF
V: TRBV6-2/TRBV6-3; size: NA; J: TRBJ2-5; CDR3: ASSYRTGLMETQY
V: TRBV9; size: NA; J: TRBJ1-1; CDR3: ASSVGPLEMNTEAF
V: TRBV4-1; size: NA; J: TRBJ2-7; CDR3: ASSRDSAPGQGYEQY
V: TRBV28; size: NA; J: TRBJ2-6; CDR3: ASSSYRDRVSSGANVLT
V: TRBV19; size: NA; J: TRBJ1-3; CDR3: ASSIGGHTIY
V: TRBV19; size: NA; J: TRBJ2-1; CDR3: ASSMASGSYNEQF
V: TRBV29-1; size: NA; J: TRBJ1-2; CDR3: SVVKLGSYGYT
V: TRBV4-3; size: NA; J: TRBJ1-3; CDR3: ASSQGGTGILNTIY
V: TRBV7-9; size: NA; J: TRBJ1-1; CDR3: ASSLGQGPTEAF
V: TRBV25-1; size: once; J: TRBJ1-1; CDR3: ASSEIGPFMNTEAF
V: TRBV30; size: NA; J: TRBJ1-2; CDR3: ACYRARGGYT
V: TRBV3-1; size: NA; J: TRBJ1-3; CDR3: ASSHGKEYGNTIY
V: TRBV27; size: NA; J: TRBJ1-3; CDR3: ASSLSLYSGNTIY
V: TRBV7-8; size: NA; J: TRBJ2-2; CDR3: ASSWGQGAFTGELF
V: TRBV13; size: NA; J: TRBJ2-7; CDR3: ASSLLAGEGEQY
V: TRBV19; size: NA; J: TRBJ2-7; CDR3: ASSQQGNEQY
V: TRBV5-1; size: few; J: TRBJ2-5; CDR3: ASSSFAGPISGETQY
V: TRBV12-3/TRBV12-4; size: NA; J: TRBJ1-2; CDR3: ASSSPDRPNYGYT
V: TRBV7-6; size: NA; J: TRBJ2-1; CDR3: ASSPPSRLAGGPYNEQF
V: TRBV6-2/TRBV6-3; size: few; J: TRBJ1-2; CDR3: ASSQGAGGYT
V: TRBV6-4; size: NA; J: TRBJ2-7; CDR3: ASSPLAVPYEQY
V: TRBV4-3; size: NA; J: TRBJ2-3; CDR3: ASSQGAFTDTQY
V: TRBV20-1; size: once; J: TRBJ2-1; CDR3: SARPGLAGRDEQF
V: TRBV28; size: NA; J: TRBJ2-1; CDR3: ASFYNEQF
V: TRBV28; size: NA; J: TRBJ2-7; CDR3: ASSRLAGSYEQY
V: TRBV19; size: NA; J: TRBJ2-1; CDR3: ASSINRVEQF